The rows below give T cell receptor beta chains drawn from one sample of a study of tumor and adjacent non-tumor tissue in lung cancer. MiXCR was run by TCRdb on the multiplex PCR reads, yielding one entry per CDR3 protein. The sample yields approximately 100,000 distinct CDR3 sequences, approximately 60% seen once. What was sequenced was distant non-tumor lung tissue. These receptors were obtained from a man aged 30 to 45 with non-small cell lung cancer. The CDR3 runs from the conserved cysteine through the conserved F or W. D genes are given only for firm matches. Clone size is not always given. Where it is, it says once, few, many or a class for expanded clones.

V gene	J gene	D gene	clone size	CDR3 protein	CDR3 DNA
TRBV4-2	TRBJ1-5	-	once	CASSHLASNQLQHF	TGTGCCAGCAGCCACTTAGCTAGCAATCAGCTCCAGCACTTT
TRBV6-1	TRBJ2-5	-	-	CASSHMTGTQETQYF	TGTGCCAGCAGTCATATGACAGGGACTCAAGAGACCCAGTACTTC
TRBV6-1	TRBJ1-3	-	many	CASRTGTVSSGNTIYF	TGTGCCAGCAGGACTGGTACAGTTTCCTCTGGAAACACCATATATTTT
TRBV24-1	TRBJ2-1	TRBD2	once	CATSETGGRPASDEQFF	TGTGCCACCAGTGAGACTGGCGGGAGGCCCGCAAGCGATGAGCAGTTCTTC
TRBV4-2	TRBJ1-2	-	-	CASSLLAGCEGGYTF	TGTGCCAGCAGCCTCCTGGCAGGGTGCGAGGGTGGTTACACCTTC
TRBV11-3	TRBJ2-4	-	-	CASCLGSLIAKNIQYF	TGTGCCAGCTGCCTTGGGAGCCTAATAGCCAAAAACATTCAGTACTTC
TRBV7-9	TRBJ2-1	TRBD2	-	CASIQLAGLHNEQFF	TGTGCCAGCATCCAACTAGCGGGGCTCCACAATGAGCAGTTCTTC
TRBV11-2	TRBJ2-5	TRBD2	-	CASSSPAGGVMGQETQYF	TGTGCCAGCAGCTCGCCAGCGGGAGGGGTAATGGGCCAAGAGACCCAGTACTTC
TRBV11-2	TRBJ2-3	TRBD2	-	CASSSGLARGTDMQYF	TGCGCCAGCAGCTCGGGACTAGCGAGAGGAACAGATATGCAGTATTTT
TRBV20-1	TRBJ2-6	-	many	CSASPTGPGANVLTF	TGCAGTGCTAGCCCTACAGGGCCCGGGGCCAACGTCCTGACTTTC
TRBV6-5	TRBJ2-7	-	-	CASSASGRIIAYEQYF	TGTGCCAGCAGTGCCTCAGGGAGGATCATAGCCTACGAGCAGTACTTC
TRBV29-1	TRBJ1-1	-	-	CSLGGGGRTEVFF	TGCAGCCTTGGGGGCGGGGGCAGGACTGAAGTTTTCTTT
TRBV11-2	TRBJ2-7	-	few	CASSLEPSSDEQYF	TGTGCCAGCAGCTTAGAGCCTAGTTCGGACGAGCAGTACTTC
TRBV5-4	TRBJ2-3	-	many	CASSLAGTDTQYF	TGTGCCAGCAGCTTGGCGGGCACAGATACGCAGTATTTT
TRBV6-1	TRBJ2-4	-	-	CTNREGYKNIQYF	TGTACCAATAGGGAAGGGTACAAAAACATTCAGTACTTC
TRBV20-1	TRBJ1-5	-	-	CSAIWHGGQPQHF	TGCAGTGCTATTTGGCATGGCGGGCAGCCCCAGCATTTT
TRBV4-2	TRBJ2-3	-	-	CPSSQRAHLRAGITDTQYF	TGTCCAAGCAGCCAACGAGCGCACTTACGGGCGGGGATCACAGATACGCAGTATTTT
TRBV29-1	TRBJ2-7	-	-	CSAEGDGTYKQYF	TGCAGCGCAGAAGGGGACGGGACCTACAAGCAGTACTTC
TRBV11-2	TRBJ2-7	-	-	CASCLVLEAGPRLEQYF	TGTGCCAGCTGTTTAGTTCTCGAGGCAGGCCCGAGATTAGAGCAGTACTTC
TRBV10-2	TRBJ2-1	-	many	CASSPNGDEQFF	TGCGCCAGCAGTCCCAACGGGGATGAGCAGTTCTTC
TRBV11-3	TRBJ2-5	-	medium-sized	CASSSRTETLQETQYF	TGTGCCAGCAGTTCGAGGACAGAAACTCTCCAAGAGACCCAGTACTTC
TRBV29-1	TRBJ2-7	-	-	CSVETVYEQYF	TGCAGCGTCGAGACAGTCTACGAGCAGTACTTC
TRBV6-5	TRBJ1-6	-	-	CANSSEGTEGSPPHF	TGTGCCAATAGTTCCGAGGGGACGGAGGGTTCACCCCCCCACTTT
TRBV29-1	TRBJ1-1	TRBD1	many	CSVLRQGGTEAFF	TGCAGCGTCCTCAGACAGGGAGGGACTGAAGCTTTCTTT
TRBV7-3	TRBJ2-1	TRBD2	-	CASSLMSGRTYNEQFF	TGTGCCAGCAGCTTAATGAGCGGGAGGACTTACAATGAGCAGTTCTTC
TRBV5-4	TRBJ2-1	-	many	CASSLGGGARYNEQFF	TGTGCCAGCAGCTTGGGTGGCGGGGCCCGATACAATGAGCAGTTCTTC
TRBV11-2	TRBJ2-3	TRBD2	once	CANNLRRGVTDTQYF	TGTGCCAACAACTTAAGGCGGGGGGTCACAGATACGCAGTATTTT
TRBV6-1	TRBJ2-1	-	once	CASTPYGQIADEQFF	TGCGCCAGCACTCCATATGGACAGATCGCGGACGAGCAGTTCTTC
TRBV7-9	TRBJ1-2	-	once	CASSLLGVAEGYTF	TGTGCCAGCAGCCTGCTGGGCGTTGCGGAGGGCTACACCTTC
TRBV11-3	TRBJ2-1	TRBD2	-	CASSLPGLVGVYEQFF	TGCGCCAGCAGCTTGCCGGGACTAGTGGGAGTATATGAGCAGTTCTTC
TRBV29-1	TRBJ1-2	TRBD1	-	CIVEDQGGGYSF	TGCATCGTTGAAGATCAGGGGGGTGGCTACAGCTTC
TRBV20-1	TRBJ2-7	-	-	CSDRDQGTGKQYF	TGCAGTGATAGAGATCAGGGTACGGGCAAGCAGTACTTC
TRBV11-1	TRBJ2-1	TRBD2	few	CASSVFLAGEDEQFF	TGTGCCAGCAGCGTGTTCCTAGCGGGAGAAGATGAGCAGTTCTTC
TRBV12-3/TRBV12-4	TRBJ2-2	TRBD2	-	CASRLGGTSTGGLFF	TGTGCCAGCAGACTTGGGGGGACTAGCACCGGGGGGCTGTTTTTT
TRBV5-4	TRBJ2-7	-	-	CASSFEGIYEQDF	TGTGCCAGCAGCTTCGAGGGGATCTACGAGCAGGACTTC
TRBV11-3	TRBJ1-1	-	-	CASSAHGGENTEAFF	TGTGCCAGCAGCGCCCACGGGGGCGAGAACACTGAAGCTTTCTTT
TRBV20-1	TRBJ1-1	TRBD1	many	CSANTGTGRDTEAFF	TGCAGTGCTAACACCGGGACAGGGCGTGACACTGAAGCTTTCTTT
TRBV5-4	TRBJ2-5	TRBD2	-	CASSLGTSEGRETQYF	TGTGCCAGCAGCTTGGGGACTAGCGAGGGTCGAGAGACACAGTACTTC